This T cell receptor beta chain stems from a study of blood T cell repertoires in COVID-19. In the study overall: The United States, Italy and Spain were the sources of the acute and convalescent COVID-19 samples. Nucleic acid was either cDNA or gDNA, and it came from T cells, B-cell-depleted T cells, or PBMCs.

Germline CDR1 and CDR2: SNHLY and FYNNEI. The CDR3 loop spans 17 amino acids. J lost 1 base, V lost 3 bases, and 6 bases had no gene match. Original analysis: Amplifying reference gene primers gave estimates of nucleated cell counts. TCRdb's copy holds only in-frame clones and misses some; the assay was immunoSEQ multiplex PCR. That table furnishes V, J and clone size, whereas the DNA furnished D and trimming. The table shows under 95,000 clones, with 70% to 90% occurring only once. Material: peripheral blood. The sequence was obtained from a human donor in a cohort sampled during active COVID-19. The rearrangement uses TRBV2 and TRBJ2-6; 7 bases align to TRBD1. The CDR3 sequence is CASSDRTGVSGANVLTF. Written as DNA, the CDR3 is TGTGCCAGCAGTGACCGGACAGGCGTATCTGGGGCCAACGTCCTGACTTTC.